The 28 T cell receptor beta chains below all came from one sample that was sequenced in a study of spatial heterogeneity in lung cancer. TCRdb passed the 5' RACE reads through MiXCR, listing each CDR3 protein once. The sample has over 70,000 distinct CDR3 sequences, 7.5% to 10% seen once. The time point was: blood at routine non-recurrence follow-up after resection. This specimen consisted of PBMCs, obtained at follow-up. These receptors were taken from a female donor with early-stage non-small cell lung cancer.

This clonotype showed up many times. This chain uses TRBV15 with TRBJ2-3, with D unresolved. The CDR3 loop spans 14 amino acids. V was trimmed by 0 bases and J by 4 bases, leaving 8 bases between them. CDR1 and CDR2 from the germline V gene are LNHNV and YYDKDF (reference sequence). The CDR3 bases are TGTGCCACCAGCAGAGAACTGGCATCAGATACGCAGTATTTT. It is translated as CATSRELASDTQYF.

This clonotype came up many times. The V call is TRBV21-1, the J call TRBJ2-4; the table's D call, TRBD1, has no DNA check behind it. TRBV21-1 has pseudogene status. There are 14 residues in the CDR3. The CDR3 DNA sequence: TGTGCCAGCAGCACCAGCGGACAGAGTAGCATTCAGTACTTC. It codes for CASSTSGQSSIQYF.

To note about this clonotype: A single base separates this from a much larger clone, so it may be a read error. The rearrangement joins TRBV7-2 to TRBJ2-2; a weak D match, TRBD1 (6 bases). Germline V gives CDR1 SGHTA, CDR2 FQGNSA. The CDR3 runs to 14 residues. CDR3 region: CASALTGNTVELFF. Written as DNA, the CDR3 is TGTGCCAGCGCCCTAACAGGGAACACCGTGGAGCTGTTTTTT.

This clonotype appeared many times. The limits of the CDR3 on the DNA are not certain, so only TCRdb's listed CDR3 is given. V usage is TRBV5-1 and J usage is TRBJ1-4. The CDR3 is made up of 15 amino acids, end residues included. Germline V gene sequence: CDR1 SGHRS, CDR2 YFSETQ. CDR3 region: CASSSSGGSNEKLFF.

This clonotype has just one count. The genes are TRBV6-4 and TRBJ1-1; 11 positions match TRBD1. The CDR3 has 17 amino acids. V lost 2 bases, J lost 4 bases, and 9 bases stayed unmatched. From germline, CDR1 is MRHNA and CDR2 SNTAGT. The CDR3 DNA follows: TGTGCCAGCAGTGACGGACAGGGGGCATGGCTTAGCACTGAAGCTTTCTTT. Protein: CASSDGQGAWLSTEAFF.

The CDR3: CASSPRAAGVINEQFF. The CDR3 nucleotides are TGTGCCAGCAGCCCTCGGGCCGCGGGAGTCATTAATGAGCAGTTCTTC. This chain connects TRBV4-2 to TRBJ2-1; 7 bases are a match to TRBD2. Germline V lookup: CDR1 LGHNA, CDR2 YNFKEQ. This CDR3 spans 16 amino acids. With 4 bases clipped from V and 7 bases from J, the junction kept 13 bases outside the gene matches.

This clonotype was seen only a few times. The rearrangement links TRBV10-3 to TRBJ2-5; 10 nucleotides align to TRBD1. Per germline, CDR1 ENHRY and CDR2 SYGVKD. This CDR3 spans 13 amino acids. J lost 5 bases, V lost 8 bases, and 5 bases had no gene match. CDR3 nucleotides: TGTGCCATCGGGACAGGGGCCCGGGAGACCCAGTACTTC. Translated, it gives CAIGTGARETQYF.

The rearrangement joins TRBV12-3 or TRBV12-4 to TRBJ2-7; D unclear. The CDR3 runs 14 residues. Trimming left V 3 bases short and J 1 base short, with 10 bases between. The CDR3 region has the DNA TGTGCCAGCAGTTTCCACCCGCATTCCTACGAGCAGTACTTC. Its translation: CASSFHPHSYEQYF.

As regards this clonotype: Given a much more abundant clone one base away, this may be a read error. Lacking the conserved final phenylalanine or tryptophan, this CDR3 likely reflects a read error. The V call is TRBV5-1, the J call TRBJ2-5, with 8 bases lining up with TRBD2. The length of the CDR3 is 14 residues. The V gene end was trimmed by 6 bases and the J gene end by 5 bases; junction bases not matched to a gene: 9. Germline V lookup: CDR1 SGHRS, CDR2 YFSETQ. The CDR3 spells CASMSGSPPETQYL. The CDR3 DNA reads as TGCGCCAGCATGAGCGGGAGTCCCCCCGAGACCCAGTACCTC.

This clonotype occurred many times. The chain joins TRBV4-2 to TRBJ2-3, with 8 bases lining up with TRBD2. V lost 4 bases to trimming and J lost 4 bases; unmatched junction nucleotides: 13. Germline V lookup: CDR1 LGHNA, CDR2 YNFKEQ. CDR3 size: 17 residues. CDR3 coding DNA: TGTGCCAGCAGCCCAACTGGGGCCAGCGGGGGCTCAGATACGCAGTATTTT. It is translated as CASSPTGASGGSDTQYF.

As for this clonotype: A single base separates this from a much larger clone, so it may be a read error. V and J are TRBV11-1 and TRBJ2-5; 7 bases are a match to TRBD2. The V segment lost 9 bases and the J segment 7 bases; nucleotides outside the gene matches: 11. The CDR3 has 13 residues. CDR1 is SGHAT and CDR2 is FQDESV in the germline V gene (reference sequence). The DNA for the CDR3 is TGTGCCAGTTCCCCCAGCGGGGTCGGGACCCAGTACTTC. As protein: CASSPSGVGTQYF.

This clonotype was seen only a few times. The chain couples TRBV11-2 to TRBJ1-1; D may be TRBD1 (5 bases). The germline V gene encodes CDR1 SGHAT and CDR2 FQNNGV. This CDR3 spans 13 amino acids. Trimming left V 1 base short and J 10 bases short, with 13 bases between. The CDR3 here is CASSLGLLGGAFF. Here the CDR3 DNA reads TGTGCCAGCAGCTTAGGGCTCCTCGGGGGAGCTTTCTTT.

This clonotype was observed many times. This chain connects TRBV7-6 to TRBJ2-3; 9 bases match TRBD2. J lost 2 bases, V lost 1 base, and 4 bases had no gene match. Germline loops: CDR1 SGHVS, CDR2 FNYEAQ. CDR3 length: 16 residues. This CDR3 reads CASSLETSGNTDTQYF. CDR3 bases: TGTGCCAGCAGCTTAGAGACTAGCGGCAACACAGATACGCAGTATTTT.

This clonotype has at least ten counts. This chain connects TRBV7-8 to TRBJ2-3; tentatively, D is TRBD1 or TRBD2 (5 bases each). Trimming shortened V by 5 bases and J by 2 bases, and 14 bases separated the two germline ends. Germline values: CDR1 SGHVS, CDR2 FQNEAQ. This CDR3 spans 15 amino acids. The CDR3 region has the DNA TGTGCCAGCAGCCTCCAGGGACCTCTCACAGATACGCAGTATTTT. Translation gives CASSLQGPLTDTQYF.

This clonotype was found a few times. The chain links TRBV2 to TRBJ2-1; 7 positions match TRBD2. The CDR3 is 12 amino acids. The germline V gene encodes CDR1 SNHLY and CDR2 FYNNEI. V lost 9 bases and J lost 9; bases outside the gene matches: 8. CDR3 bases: TGTGCCAGTCTCCCAGCGGGACCTGAGCAGTTCTTC. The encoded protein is CASLPAGPEQFF.

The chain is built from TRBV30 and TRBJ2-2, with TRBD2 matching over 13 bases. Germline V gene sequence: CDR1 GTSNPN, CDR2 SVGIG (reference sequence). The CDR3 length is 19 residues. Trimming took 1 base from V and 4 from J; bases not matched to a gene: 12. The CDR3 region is CAWSGTSGRASLGTGELFF. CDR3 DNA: TGTGCCTGGAGTGGAACTAGCGGGAGGGCTTCTTTGGGCACCGGGGAGCTGTTTTTT. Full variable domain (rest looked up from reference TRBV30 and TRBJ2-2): SQTIHQWPATLVQPVGSPLSLECTVEGTSNPNLYWYRQAAGRGLQLLFYSVGIGQISSEVPQNLSASRPQDRQFILSSKKLLLSDSGFYLCAWSGTSGRASLGTGELFFGEGSRLTVL.

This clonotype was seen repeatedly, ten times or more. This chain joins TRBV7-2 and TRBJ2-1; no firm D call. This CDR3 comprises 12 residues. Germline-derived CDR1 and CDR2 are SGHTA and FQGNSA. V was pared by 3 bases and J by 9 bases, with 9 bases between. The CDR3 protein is CASSFSRVEQFF. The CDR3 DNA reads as TGTGCCAGCAGCTTTAGCCGGGTTGAGCAGTTCTTC.

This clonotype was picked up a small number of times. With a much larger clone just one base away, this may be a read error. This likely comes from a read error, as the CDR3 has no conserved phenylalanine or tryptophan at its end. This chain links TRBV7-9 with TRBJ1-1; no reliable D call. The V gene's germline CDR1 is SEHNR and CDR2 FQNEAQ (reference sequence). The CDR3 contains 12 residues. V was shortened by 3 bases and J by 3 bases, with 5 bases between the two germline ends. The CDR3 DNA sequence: TGTGCCAGCAGCTTCTCCTACACTGAAGCTTTCTTA. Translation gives CASSFSYTEAFL.

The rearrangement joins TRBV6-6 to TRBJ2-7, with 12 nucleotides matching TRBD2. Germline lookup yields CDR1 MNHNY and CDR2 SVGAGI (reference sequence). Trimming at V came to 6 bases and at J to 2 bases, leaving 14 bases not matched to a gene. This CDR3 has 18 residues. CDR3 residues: CASRTGTSGRFDTYEQYF. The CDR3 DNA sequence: TGTGCCAGCAGGACGGGAACTAGCGGGAGGTTCGATACCTACGAGCAGTACTTC.

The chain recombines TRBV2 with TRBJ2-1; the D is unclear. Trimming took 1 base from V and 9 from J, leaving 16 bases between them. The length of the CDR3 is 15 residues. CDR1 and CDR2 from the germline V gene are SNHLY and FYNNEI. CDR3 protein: CASSEGGFGNGEQFF. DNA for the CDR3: TGTGCCAGCAGTGAAGGCGGTTTTGGGAACGGTGAGCAGTTCTTC.

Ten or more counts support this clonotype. CDR3 DNA: TGCGCCAGCAGTCAATGGGGTAGCACCTATGGACCCCCCAAGCAGTTCTTC. As protein: CASSQWGSTYGPPKQFF. The chain employs TRBV23-1 and TRBJ2-1, with D unresolved. TRBV23-1 is given ORF status, its function remaining uncertain. This CDR3 spans 17 amino acids. The V and J ends lost 1 base and 11 bases respectively, with 24 bases between them.

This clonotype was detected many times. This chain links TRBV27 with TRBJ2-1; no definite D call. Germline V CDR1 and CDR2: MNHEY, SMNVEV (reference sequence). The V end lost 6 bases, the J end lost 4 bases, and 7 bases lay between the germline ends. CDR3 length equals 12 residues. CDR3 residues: CASSRGYNEQFF. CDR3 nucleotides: TGTGCCAGCAGCCGCGGATACAATGAGCAGTTCTTC.

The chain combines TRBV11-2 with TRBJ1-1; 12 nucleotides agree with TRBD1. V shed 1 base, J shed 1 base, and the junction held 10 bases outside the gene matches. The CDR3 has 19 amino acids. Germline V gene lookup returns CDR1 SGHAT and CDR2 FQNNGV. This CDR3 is CASSLARWGQGASNTEAFF. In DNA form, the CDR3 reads TGTGCCAGCAGCTTAGCGCGGTGGGGACAGGGGGCGTCGAACACTGAAGCTTTCTTT.

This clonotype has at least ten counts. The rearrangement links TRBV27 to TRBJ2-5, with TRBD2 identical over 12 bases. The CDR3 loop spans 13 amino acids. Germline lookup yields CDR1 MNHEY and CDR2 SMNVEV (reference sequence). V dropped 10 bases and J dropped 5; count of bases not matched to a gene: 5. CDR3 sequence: CATRTSGIETQYF. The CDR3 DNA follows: TGTGCCACCAGGACTAGCGGGATTGAGACCCAGTACTTC.

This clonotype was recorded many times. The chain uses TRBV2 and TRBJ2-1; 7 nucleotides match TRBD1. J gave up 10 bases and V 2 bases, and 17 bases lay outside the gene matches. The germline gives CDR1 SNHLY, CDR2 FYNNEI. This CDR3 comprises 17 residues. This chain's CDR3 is CASSENDGTAAVGEQFF. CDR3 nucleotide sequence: TGTGCCAGCAGTGAAAACGACGGGACAGCAGCCGTAGGCGAGCAGTTCTTC. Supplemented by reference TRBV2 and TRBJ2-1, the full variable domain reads EPEVTQTPSHQVTQMGQEVILRCVPISNHLYFYWYRQILGQKVEFLVSFYNNEISEKSEIFDDQFSVERPDGSNFTLKIRSTKLEDSAMYFCASSENDGTAAVGEQFFGPGTRLTVL.

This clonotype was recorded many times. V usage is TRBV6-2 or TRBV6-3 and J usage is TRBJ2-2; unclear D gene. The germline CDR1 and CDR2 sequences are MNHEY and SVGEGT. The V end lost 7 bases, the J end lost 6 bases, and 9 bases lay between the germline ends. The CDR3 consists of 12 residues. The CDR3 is CASKVGAGELFF. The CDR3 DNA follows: TGTGCCAGCAAGGTTGGGGCCGGGGAGCTGTTTTTT.

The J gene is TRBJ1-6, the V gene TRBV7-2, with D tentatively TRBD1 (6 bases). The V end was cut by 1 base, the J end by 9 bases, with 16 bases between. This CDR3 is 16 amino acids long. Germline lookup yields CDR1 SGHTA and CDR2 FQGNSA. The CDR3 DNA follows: TGTGCCAGCAGCTTAGACCCGGCAGGGGTAGGTTCACCCCTCCACTTT. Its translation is CASSLDPAGVGSPLHF.

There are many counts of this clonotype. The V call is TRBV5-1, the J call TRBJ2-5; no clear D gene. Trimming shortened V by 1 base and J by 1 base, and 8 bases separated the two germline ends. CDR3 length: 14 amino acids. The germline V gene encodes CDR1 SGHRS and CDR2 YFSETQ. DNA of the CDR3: TGCGCCAGCAGCTTGCCTAACAGCCAAGAGACCCAGTACTTC. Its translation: CASSLPNSQETQYF.